The clone carrying this T cell receptor beta chain was seen only a few times. Its antigen is undetermined. This CDR3 contains 15 residues. The V end was cut by 5 bases, the J end by 0 bases, with 14 bases between. CDR1 and CDR2 (germline): DFQATT, SNEGSKA (reference sequence). This specimen belongs to a study of identical twins. A universal primer site arose from template switching, and cDNA bore unique molecular identifiers. One entry per CDR3 protein results from TCRdb running MiXCR on the 5' RACE reads. The data show some 240,000 distinct CDR3 sequences, approximately 8.3% seen once. Study outcomes and limitations: Excess sharing by twins proved weaker in beta out-of-frame sequences. Fewer insertions characterized abundant cord blood beta clonotypes, whereas memory repertoires showed none.

Another study also made use of these data, one on yellow fever vaccine responses in identical twins. Per that study: Vaccine T cell responses of twins reportedly seemed partly convergent and partly personalized.

The J gene is TRBJ2-4, the V gene TRBV20-1, with a possible D match to TRBD2 (5 bases). Sequencing was done on a sample of CD8+ T cells sorted from blood. The clonotype comes from a woman between 18 and 30 years old in good health. As DNA, the CDR3 is TGCAGTGCTGTATCCGGGGTCCTAGCCAAAAACATTCAGTACTTC. This translates into CSAVSGVLAKNIQYF.